The T cell receptor beta chain under discussion was sequenced for a study of blood T cell repertoires in COVID-19. The wider study: COVID-19 samples collected from the United States, Italy and Spain covered acute and convalescent phases.

Sequenced by immunoSEQ multiplex PCR; TCRdb stores in-frame clones only, minus some. The table shows about 160,000 clones, with roughly 88% occurring only once. The CDR3 extends over 17 amino acids. The germline V gene has CDR1 LGHDT and CDR2 YNNKEL (reference sequence). V shed 6 bases and J 6 bases; nucleotides not matched to a gene: 9. The clonotype was recovered from a man aged 18 to 35 with acute or convalescent COVID-19. Sequences were obtained from peripheral blood. The chain employs TRBV3-1 (or the pseudogene TRBV3-2) and TRBJ2-3; 16 positions agree with TRBD2. CDR3 sequence: CASSLTGLAGGPDTQYF. The CDR3 DNA reads TGTGCCAGCAGTCTCACGGGACTAGCGGGGGGGCCGGATACGCAGTATTTT.